A single T cell receptor (beta chain) is shown here with its context. This entry comes from a study of blood T cell repertoires in COVID-19. In the study overall: Acute and convalescent COVID-19 specimens originated in the United States, Italy and Spain. PBMCs, B-cell-depleted T cells, or T cells provided the cDNA or gDNA that made up the material.

Seattle's enrolled individuals joined amid active infection and were then monitored longitudinally. How the authors handled the data: Scientists estimated how many nucleated cells there were by amplifying reference gene primers. Using immunoSEQ multiplex PCR, the repertoire was profiled, and TCRdb retains in-frame clones only, with some absent. V, J and clone size are taken as reported in that table, and D and trimming were inferred from the DNA itself. The sample consists of about 480,000 clones, approximately 89% of them appearing once. V dropped 5 bases and J dropped 4; count of bases not matched to a gene: 6. Germline CDR1 and CDR2: LNHDA and SQIVND (reference sequence). The CDR3 has 15 amino acids.

The rearrangement links TRBV19 to TRBJ2-7, with TRBD1 matching 12 bases. The origin of this receptor is a man aged 18-30 years with COVID-19, enrolled during active disease. Sequenced sample: peripheral blood. The DNA for the CDR3 is TGTGCCAGTAGTCCCGGGACAGGGGGCTTATACGAGCAGTACTTC. Protein sequence: CASSPGTGGLYEQYF.